This passage covers 14 T cell receptor beta chains from one sample sequenced in a study of a mutant IDH1 vaccine in newly diagnosed glioma. No antigen has been identified for these receptors. TCRdb's table, derived via immunoSEQ multiplex PCR, lists solely in-frame clones and lacks some. The sample records tens of thousands of clones, roughly 80% being singletons. Specified time point: week 23, last vaccination. Each vaccine dose was 300 ug of mutant IDH1 20-mer peptide, with topical imiquimod. This material consisted of PBMCs, taken from a glioma patient whose treatment included an IDH1 peptide vaccine. The receptors stem from a man between 35 and 55 years old with glioma.

In DNA form, the CDR3 reads TGTGCCAGCAGGGATGACAGGGGGACCAGGCAAGAGACCCAGTACTTC. Its protein is CASRDDRGTRQETQYF. V usage is TRBV2 and J usage is TRBJ2-5; TRBD1 matches 9 bases. CDR3 size: 16 residues. Germline V gives CDR1 SNHLY, CDR2 FYNNEI. V lost 6 bases and J lost 2; bases outside the gene matches: 10.

This chain connects TRBV4-1 to TRBJ2-2, with TRBD1 matching 8 bases. This CDR3 comprises 18 residues. Trimming took 1 base from V and 6 from J; bases not matched to a gene: 13. CDR1 MGHRA and CDR2 YSYEKL come from the germline V gene. In DNA form, the CDR3 reads TGCGCCAGCAGCCAAGCCCCGGGGGACAGGTCAGGTGCCGGGGAGCTGTTTTTT. Its translation is CASSQAPGDRSGAGELFF.

This sequence joins TRBV13 and TRBJ1-6; D gene unclear. This CDR3 is built from 14 residues. Germline V gives CDR1 PRHDT, CDR2 FYEKMQ (reference sequence). The V end lost 8 bases, the J end lost 4 bases, and 12 bases lay between the germline ends. CDR3 in DNA: TGTGCCAGCGCACCAGGACGGTATAATTCACCCCTCCACTTT. Its translation: CASAPGRYNSPLHF.

The V and J genes are TRBV19 and TRBJ1-3, with no clear D. The ends were cut back, 2 bases at V and 5 bases at J, with 7 bases in the middle. Germline CDR1 reads LNHDA; CDR2 reads SQIVND (reference sequence). The CDR3 length is 13 residues. CDR3 region: CASSISERNTIYF. CDR3 sequence (DNA): TGTGCCAGTAGTATATCGGAGCGAAACACCATATATTTT.

The rearrangement joins TRBV19 to TRBJ2-3; 9 positions match TRBD2. Unmatched junction bases numbered 6, after V lost 5 bases and J lost 0 bases. Per the germline V gene, CDR1 is LNHDA and CDR2 is SQIVND (reference sequence). This CDR3 is built from 16 residues. The CDR3 coding sequence is TGTGCCAGTAGTCAAGGGACTAGCCCGAGCACAGATACGCAGTATTTT. This codes for CASSQGTSPSTDTQYF.

The chain joins TRBV4-1 to TRBJ2-1; TRBD2 agrees at 10 bases. The CDR3 length is 17 residues. Germline assignment: CDR1 MGHRA and CDR2 YSYEKL. Trimming at V came to 0 bases and at J to 1 base, leaving 3 bases not matched to a gene. The CDR3 DNA reads TGCGCCAGCAGCCAAGATCCTAGCGGGGGTTCCTACAATGAGCAGTTCTTC. Translated: CASSQDPSGGSYNEQFF.

This clone was detected only a few times. This chain links TRBV30 with TRBJ1-5; D is undetermined. The germline V gene encodes CDR1 GTSNPN and CDR2 SVGIG (reference sequence). Trimming left V 2 bases short and J 4 bases short, with 6 bases between. The CDR3 extends over 12 amino acids. This CDR3 reads CAWSSRNQPQHF. The CDR3 region has the DNA TGTGCCTGGAGTAGCAGAAATCAGCCCCAGCATTTT. The complete variable domain, with remaining parts taken from reference TRBV30 and TRBJ1-5, reads SQTIHQWPATLVQPVGSPLSLECTVEGTSNPNLYWYRQAAGRGLQLLFYSVGIGQISSEVPQNLSASRPQDRQFILSSKKLLLSDSGFYLCAWSSRNQPQHFGDGTRLSIL.

The chain employs TRBV10-1 and TRBJ1-2; 12 nucleotides align to TRBD1. The CDR3 runs to 15 residues. CDR1 WNHNN and CDR2 SYGVQD come from the germline V gene (reference sequence). Losses at the gene ends were 0 bases for V and 8 bases for J; bases not matched to a gene: 4. The CDR3 sequence: CASSESGQGAGGYTF. CDR3 DNA: TGCGCCAGCAGTGAGTCGGGACAGGGGGCGGGAGGCTACACCTTC.

CDR3 sequence: CASSLRGQGAEQYF. DNA for the CDR3: TGTGCCAGCAGCTTGAGGGGCCAGGGGGCCGAGCAGTACTTC. The V and J genes are TRBV5-6 and TRBJ2-7; TRBD1 aligns across 8 bases. The junction had 6 bases not matched to a gene; V was cut back by 1 base and J by 6 bases. The germline gives CDR1 SGHDT, CDR2 YYEEEE. The CDR3 spans 14 residues.

The chain carries TRBV29-1 and TRBJ2-5; 8 bases match TRBD2. Germline V CDR1 and CDR2: SQVTM, ANQGSEA. Trimming cost V 0 bases and J 5 bases; bases outside gene matches: 8. The CDR3 length is 15 residues. CDR3: CSVEDARGAGETQYF. Written as DNA, the CDR3 is TGCAGCGTTGAAGATGCGCGGGGGGCGGGGGAGACCCAGTACTTC.

The V and J genes are TRBV30 and TRBJ1-6, with D unclear. The V end was cut by 3 bases, the J end by 6 bases, with 9 bases between. CDR1 and CDR2 from the germline V gene are GTSNPN and SVGIG (reference sequence). The CDR3 contains 13 residues. The CDR3: CAWRGQPNSPLHF. The CDR3 region has the DNA TGTGCCTGGAGGGGTCAGCCTAATTCACCCCTCCACTTT.

This sequence joins TRBV5-4 and TRBJ2-7; tentatively, D is TRBD1 or TRBD2 (6 bases each). V lost 1 base, J lost 1 base, and 12 bases lay in between. CDR3 size: 15 residues. Germline assignment: CDR1 SGHNT and CDR2 YYREEE (reference sequence). The CDR3 DNA reads as TGTGCCAGCAGCTTGTGGAGGGGGACGTCCTACGAGCAGTACTTC. It yields the protein CASSLWRGTSYEQYF.

The chain couples TRBV11-3 to TRBJ2-2; 7 bases agree with TRBD2. With V trimmed by 6 bases and J by 6 bases, 4 bases remained unmatched. The CDR3 has 13 residues. Looked up from germline, CDR1 is SGHNT and CDR2 is YENEEA. As DNA, the CDR3 is TGTGCCAGCAGTCAAGCGGGGTCCGGGGAGCTGTTTTTT. Translating gives CASSQAGSGELFF.

This clone was seen a handful of times. The chain recombines TRBV7-9 with TRBJ1-1; D might be TRBD1 (5 bases). Per the germline V gene, CDR1 is SEHNR and CDR2 is FQNEAQ (reference sequence). This CDR3 comprises 11 residues. The CDR3 loop reads CVGEGRTEAFF. CDR3 nucleotides: TGTGTCGGGGAGGGGAGGACTGAAGCTTTCTTT.